Presented here are 27 T cell receptor beta chains from one specimen sequenced in a study of blood T cell repertoires in COVID-19. Only in-frame clones appear in the TCRdb table, and some are missing; sequencing was by immunoSEQ multiplex PCR. Here the sample spans about 160,000 clones, over 85% being singletons. The specimen was peripheral blood. Every receptor here comes from a woman between 50 and 59 years old with acute or convalescent COVID-19.

The chain has TRBV9 and TRBJ2-3; D ambiguous. Germline V gene sequence: CDR1 SGDLS, CDR2 YYNGEE. V gave up 2 bases and J gave up 6 bases, with 4 bases separating them. The CDR3 covers 11 residues. The CDR3 is CASSVRDTQYF. CDR3 nucleotides: TGTGCCAGCAGCGTCCGGGATACGCAGTATTTT.

The CDR3 DNA reads as TGTGCCAGCAGCTTGGTGGGACAAGACTATGGCTACACCTTC. Protein sequence: CASSLVGQDYGYTF. The J gene is TRBJ1-2, the V gene TRBV5-6, with D tentatively TRBD1 (6 bases). V lost 0 bases, J lost 3 bases, and 9 bases lay in between. Germline-derived CDR1 and CDR2 are SGHDT and YYEEEE. CDR3 length equals 14 residues.

This chain uses TRBV5-4 with TRBJ2-3; TRBD1 matches at 8 bases. This CDR3 is 15 amino acids long. CDR1 is SGHNT, CDR2 YYREEE, per germline (reference sequence). Trimming at V came to 2 bases and at J to 0 bases, leaving 2 bases not matched to a gene. The CDR3 here is CASSFRTGSTDTQYF. The CDR3 DNA reads TGTGCCAGCAGCTTTAGGACAGGGAGCACAGATACGCAGTATTTT. The whole variable domain, remainder taken from reference TRBV5-4 and TRBJ2-3, is ETGVTQSPTHLIKTRGQQVTLRCSSQSGHNTVSWYQQALGQGPQFIFQYYREEENGRGNFPPRFSGLQFPNYSSELNVNALELDDSALYLCASSFRTGSTDTQYFGPGTRLTVL.

J is TRBJ2-2 and V is TRBV2; no definite D call. V shed 6 bases and J shed 4 bases, with 6 bases lying between them. Germline CDR1 reads SNHLY; CDR2 reads FYNNEI. CDR3 size: 12 residues. The CDR3 nucleotides are TGTGCCAGCAGGTCTATCACCGGGGAGCTGTTTTTT. Amino acids: CASRSITGELFF.

The chain has TRBV5-1 and TRBJ1-1; 10 bases are shared with TRBD1. V lost 5 bases and J lost 10; bases outside the gene matches: 14. The germline gives CDR1 SGHRS, CDR2 YFSETQ. The CDR3 consists of 15 residues. The CDR3 loop is CASSLDPGQGTRAFF. CDR3 nucleotide sequence: TGCGCCAGCAGTCTTGATCCGGGACAGGGGACGCGAGCTTTCTTT.

This sequence joins TRBV30 and TRBJ2-7; TRBD1 matches 9 bases. Unmatched junction bases numbered 1, after V lost 1 base and J lost 3 bases. The CDR3 contains 13 residues. Germline CDR1 GTSNPN, CDR2 SVGIG (reference sequence). This chain's CDR3 is CAWSGGQGYEQYF. CDR3 bases: TGTGCCTGGAGTGGGGGACAGGGCTACGAGCAGTACTTC.

The chain employs TRBV7-9 and TRBJ2-2, with 7 nucleotides matching TRBD1. The germline V gene has CDR1 SEHNR and CDR2 FQNEAQ (reference sequence). The CDR3 loop spans 18 amino acids. J lost 5 bases, V lost 0 bases, and 12 bases had no gene match. CDR3 residues: CASSLALLGDRKTGELFF. In nucleotides, the CDR3 is TGTGCCAGCAGCTTAGCGCTATTAGGGGACAGAAAGACCGGGGAGCTGTTTTTT.

J is TRBJ1-5 and V is TRBV28; weak D call: TRBD1 (6 bases). Trimming took 4 bases from V and 0 from J, leaving 13 bases between them. Germline CDR1 MDHEN, CDR2 SYDVKM. This CDR3 is built from 16 residues. The chain's CDR3 is CASSSGTINSNQPQHF. DNA of the CDR3: TGTGCCAGCAGTTCTGGGACAATTAATAGCAATCAGCCCCAGCATTTT.

The chain combines TRBV4-1 with TRBJ1-6; D gene unclear. CDR1 is MGHRA and CDR2 is YSYEKL in the germline V gene. The CDR3 is 15 residues long. V was cut by 6 bases and J by 0 bases, with 9 bases left in between. CDR3 bases: TGCGCCAGCAGGGAAATAGCCTCCTATAATTCACCCCTCCACTTT. Its protein is CASREIASYNSPLHF.

The chain joins TRBV15 to TRBJ2-2, with a tentative D call TRBD2 (6 bases). The CDR3 is 18 amino acids. V shed 1 base and J shed 3 bases, with 18 bases lying between them. Germline loops: CDR1 LNHNV, CDR2 YYDKDF (reference sequence). Written as DNA, the CDR3 is TGTGCCACCAGCAGAGGGACGGCGGGGCCTAATTACACCGGGGAGCTGTTTTTT. It codes for CATSRGTAGPNYTGELFF.

The chain carries TRBV5-6 and TRBJ1-4, with 9 bases identical to TRBD1. There are 15 residues in the CDR3. The germline V gene has CDR1 SGHDT and CDR2 YYEEEE. Losses at the gene ends were 4 bases for V and 7 bases for J; bases not matched to a gene: 8. The CDR3 spells CASSLITGGGEKLFF. The DNA for the CDR3 is TGTGCCAGCAGCCTGATTACAGGGGGCGGTGAAAAACTGTTTTTT. Full variable domain (outside the CDR3, taken from reference TRBV5-6 and TRBJ1-4): DAGVTQSPTHLIKTRGQQVTLRCSPKSGHDTVSWYQQALGQGPQFIFQYYEEEERQRGNFPDRFSGHQFPNYSSELNVNALLLGDSALYLCASSLITGGGEKLFFGSGTQLSVL.

CDR3 nucleotides: TGTGCCAGCAGCCCCGACGGGGGTGGGTACAATGAGCAGTTCTTC. Protein product: CASSPDGGGYNEQFF. The rearrangement joins TRBV7-3 to TRBJ2-1, with a tentative D call TRBD2 (6 bases). Germline-derived CDR1 and CDR2 are SGHTA and FQGTGA. V dropped 5 bases and J dropped 4 bases, with 15 bases sitting between them. This CDR3 is built from 15 residues.

This clone has a single count. The chain uses TRBV7-9 and TRBJ1-3, with 7 positions matching TRBD1. The CDR3 is 15 amino acids. CDR1 is SEHNR, CDR2 FQNEAQ, per germline (reference sequence). After removal of 5 bases from V and 4 bases from J, the junction contained 8 bases not matched to a gene. The CDR3 sequence is CASSLATGLGNTIYF. The CDR3 bases are TGTGCCAGCAGCCTGGCGACAGGGTTGGGAAACACCATATATTTT.

The sample holds one count of this clone. This chain uses TRBV27 with TRBJ2-1, with D possibly TRBD1 on 6 matching bases. Germline-derived CDR1 and CDR2 are MNHEY and SMNVEV (reference sequence). This CDR3 spans 13 amino acids. V lost 7 bases, J lost 6 bases, and 13 bases lay in between. The DNA of the CDR3 is TGTGCCAGCATAGGCCCCAGGGGCAATGAGCAGTTCTTC. Its translation: CASIGPRGNEQFF.

This chain uses TRBV12-3 or TRBV12-4 with TRBJ1-2; 7 positions agree with TRBD1. Trimming removed 8 bases from V and 2 bases from J; junction bases left unmatched: 5. The CDR3 spans 13 residues. CDR3 nucleotides: TGTGCCAGCGTCCGACAGGGCAACTATGGCTACACCTTC. It is translated as CASVRQGNYGYTF.

The chain is built from TRBV28 and TRBJ1-5, with D uncertain. This CDR3 comprises 14 residues. Germline CDR1 is MDHEN and CDR2 is SYDVKM. Trimming took 5 bases from V and 0 from J, leaving 8 bases between them. The CDR3 nucleotides are TGTGCCAGCAGTCCCCTATTTAGCAATCAGCCCCAGCATTTT. Amino acid sequence: CASSPLFSNQPQHF.

The chain joins TRBV12-3 or TRBV12-4 to TRBJ2-4; D is ambiguous. CDR3 length equals 10 residues. Trimming stripped 4 bases from V and 10 bases from J, with 5 bases between. The CDR3, as DNA: TGTGCCAGCAGTTCAGTTATTCAGTACTTC. Translation gives CASSSVIQYF.

This chain joins TRBV9 and TRBJ2-2; D perhaps matches TRBD1 (7 bases). Trimming removed 0 bases from V and 5 bases from J, with 11 bases in between. The CDR3 sequence is 15 residues long. Looked up from germline, CDR1 is SGDLS and CDR2 is YYNGEE. CDR3 residues: CASSVGQGGTGELFF. In DNA, the CDR3 is TGTGCCAGCAGCGTAGGACAGGGAGGAACCGGGGAGCTGTTTTTT.

This chain joins TRBV28 and TRBJ1-1; D unresolved. This CDR3 region has 12 residues. Trimming removed 3 bases from V and 6 bases from J, with 8 bases in between. The germline CDR1 and CDR2 sequences are MDHEN and SYDVKM. CDR3: CASSFRQAEAFF. In nucleotides, the CDR3 is TGTGCCAGCAGTTTCCGGCAGGCTGAAGCTTTCTTT. The variable domain in full, completed from reference TRBV28 and TRBJ1-1, reads DVKVTQSSRYLVKRTGEKVFLECVQDMDHENMFWYRQDPGLGLRLIYFSYDVKMKEKGDIPEGYSVSREKKERFSLILESASTNQTSMYLCASSFRQAEAFFGQGTRLTVV.

The chain couples TRBV28 to TRBJ2-1, with 11 bases identical to TRBD2. Per the germline V gene, CDR1 is MDHEN and CDR2 is SYDVKM. V lost 5 bases to trimming and J lost 4 bases; unmatched junction nucleotides: 4. The CDR3 is made up of 15 amino acids. CDR3 nucleotide sequence: TGTGCCAGCAGTATTAGCGGGAGGGCTTACAATGAGCAGTTCTTC. It codes for CASSISGRAYNEQFF. The full variable domain, in which reference TRBV28 and TRBJ2-1 provide the parts outside the CDR3, is DVKVTQSSRYLVKRTGEKVFLECVQDMDHENMFWYRQDPGLGLRLIYFSYDVKMKEKGDIPEGYSVSREKKERFSLILESASTNQTSMYLCASSISGRAYNEQFFGPGTRLTVL.

This sequence joins TRBV28 and TRBJ1-1, with D perhaps TRBD1 (6 bases). Germline V gene data show CDR1 as MDHEN and CDR2 as SYDVKM. Trimming left V 10 bases short and J 1 base short, with 13 bases between. This CDR3 comprises 13 residues. The CDR3 reads CATQIQGNTEAFF. The CDR3 nucleotides are TGTGCCACCCAAATACAGGGGAACACTGAAGCTTTCTTT.

This chain connects TRBV19 to TRBJ2-5; 7 bases align to TRBD2. Germline CDR1 reads LNHDA; CDR2 reads SQIVND (reference sequence). The V and J ends lost 6 bases and 7 bases, in that order; junction bases with no gene match: 8. CDR3 length: 13 amino acids. DNA for the CDR3: TGTGCCAGTAGCCCTAGACTAGCCGGGACCCAGTACTTC. The encoded protein is CASSPRLAGTQYF.

This chain links TRBV13 with TRBJ1-1, with a tentative D call TRBD1 (5 bases). CDR3 length equals 15 residues. Germline values: CDR1 PRHDT, CDR2 FYEKMQ (reference sequence). The ends were cut back, 5 bases at V and 6 bases at J, with 19 bases in the middle. CDR3 in DNA: TGTGCCAGCAGCAATCCCAGGGAGGGGCAGGCTGAAGCTTTCTTT. Its protein is CASSNPREGQAEAFF.

The rearrangement joins TRBV28 to TRBJ2-7; tentatively, D is TRBD1 (6 bases). Trimming removed 2 bases at V and 0 bases at J, with 8 bases between. Germline CDR1 MDHEN, CDR2 SYDVKM. This CDR3 has 14 amino acids. The CDR3 sequence is CASSLRGGSYEQYF. The CDR3 bases are TGTGCCAGCAGTTTAAGAGGGGGCTCCTACGAGCAGTACTTC.

The chain has TRBV30 and TRBJ1-5; 9 nucleotides agree with TRBD1. Looked up from germline, CDR1 is GTSNPN and CDR2 is SVGIG (reference sequence). The CDR3 runs to 15 residues. Germline trimming cut 0 bases from V and 7 bases from J; bases unmatched to any gene: 7. CDR3 residues: CAWSVRTGGGQPQHF. The CDR3 DNA reads TGTGCCTGGAGTGTACGAACAGGGGGCGGACAGCCCCAGCATTTT.

The chain employs TRBV7-2 and TRBJ1-6; the match to TRBD1 covers 7 bases. The CDR3 contains 16 residues. CDR1 and CDR2 from the germline V gene are SGHTA and FQGNSA. The trim removed 5 bases at V and 9 bases at J, leaving 13 bases unmatched. CDR3 nucleotides: TGTGCCAGCAGCCCGTTGACAGGGTGGACCTCTTCACCCCTCCACTTT. Residues: CASSPLTGWTSSPLHF.

The chain combines TRBV2 with TRBJ1-5; no definite D call. There are 13 residues in the CDR3. The V end lost 8 bases, the J end lost 2 bases, and 10 bases lay between the germline ends. CDR1 is SNHLY and CDR2 is FYNNEI in the germline V gene. CDR3 bases: TGTGCCAGCGAGGGAGGTGGCAATCAGCCCCAGCATTTT. It codes for CASEGGGNQPQHF.